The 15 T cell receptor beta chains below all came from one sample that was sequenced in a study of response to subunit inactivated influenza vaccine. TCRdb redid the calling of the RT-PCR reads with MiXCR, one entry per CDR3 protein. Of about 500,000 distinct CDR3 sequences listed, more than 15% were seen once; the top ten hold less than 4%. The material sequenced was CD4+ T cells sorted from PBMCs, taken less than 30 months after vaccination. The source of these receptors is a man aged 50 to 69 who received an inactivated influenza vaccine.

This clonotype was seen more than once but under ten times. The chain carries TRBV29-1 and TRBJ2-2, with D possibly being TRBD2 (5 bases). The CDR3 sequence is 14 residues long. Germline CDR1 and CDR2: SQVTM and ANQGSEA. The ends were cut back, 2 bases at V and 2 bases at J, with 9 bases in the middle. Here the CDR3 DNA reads TGCAGCGTTGAATCCGGACTCAACACCGGGGAGCTGTTTTTT. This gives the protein CSVESGLNTGELFF.

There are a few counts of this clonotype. This CDR3 reads CASSPPGGSHIQYF. In DNA, the CDR3 is TGTGCCAGCTCACCACCCGGGGGTAGTCACATTCAGTACTTC. The V gene is TRBV18, the J gene TRBJ2-4; perhaps TRBD2 as D (6 bases). The germline V and J ends were trimmed by 0 bases and 8 bases, with 11 bases remaining between them. The CDR3 length is 14 residues. CDR1 is KGHSH and CDR2 is LQKENI in the germline V gene.

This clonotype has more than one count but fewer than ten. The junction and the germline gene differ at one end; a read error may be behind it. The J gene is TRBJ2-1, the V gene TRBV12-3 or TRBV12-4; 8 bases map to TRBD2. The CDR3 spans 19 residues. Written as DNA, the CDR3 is TGTGCCTGCAGGCCTCGGGAAGGGGGATTTAGCGGGAACCGCAATGAGCAGTTCTTC. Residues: CACRPREGGFSGNRNEQFF.

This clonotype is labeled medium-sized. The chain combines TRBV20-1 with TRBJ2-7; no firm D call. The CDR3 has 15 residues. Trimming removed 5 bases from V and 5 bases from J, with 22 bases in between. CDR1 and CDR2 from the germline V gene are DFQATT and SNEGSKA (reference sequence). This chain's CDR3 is CSAGVSNLVLNEQYF. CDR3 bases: TGCAGTGCTGGAGTATCAAACTTGGTTCTCAACGAGCAGTACTTC.

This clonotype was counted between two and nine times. The CDR3 bases are TGTGCCAGCAGCGCCGGGGGAAGTCAAGAGACCCAGTACTTC. Protein product: CASSAGGSQETQYF. J is TRBJ2-5 and V is TRBV9, with D maybe TRBD2 (6 bases). The germline CDR1 and CDR2 sequences are SGDLS and YYNGEE. Trimming took off 3 bases at V and 2 bases at J, with 11 bases between the two ends. The CDR3 is made up of 14 amino acids.

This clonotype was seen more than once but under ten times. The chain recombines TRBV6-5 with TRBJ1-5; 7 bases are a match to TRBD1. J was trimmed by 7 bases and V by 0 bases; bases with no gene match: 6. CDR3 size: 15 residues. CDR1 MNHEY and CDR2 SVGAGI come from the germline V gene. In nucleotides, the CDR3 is TGTGCCAGCAGTTACTCCGGGACAGTAGGCCAGCCCCAGCATTTT. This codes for CASSYSGTVGQPQHF.

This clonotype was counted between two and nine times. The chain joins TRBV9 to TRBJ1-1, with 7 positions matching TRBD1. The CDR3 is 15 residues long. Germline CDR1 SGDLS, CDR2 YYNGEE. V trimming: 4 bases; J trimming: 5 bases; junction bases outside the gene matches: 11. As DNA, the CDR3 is TGTGCCAGCAGCACGACAGGGTCGGGGGGAACTGAAGCTTTCTTT. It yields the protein CASSTTGSGGTEAFF.

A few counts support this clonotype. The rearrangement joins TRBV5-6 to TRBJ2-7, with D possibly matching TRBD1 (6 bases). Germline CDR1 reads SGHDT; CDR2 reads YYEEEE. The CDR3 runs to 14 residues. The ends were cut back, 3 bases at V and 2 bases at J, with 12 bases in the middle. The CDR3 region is CASSYTGRAYEQYF. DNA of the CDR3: TGTGCCAGCAGCTACACAGGGCGGGCCTACGAGCAGTACTTC.

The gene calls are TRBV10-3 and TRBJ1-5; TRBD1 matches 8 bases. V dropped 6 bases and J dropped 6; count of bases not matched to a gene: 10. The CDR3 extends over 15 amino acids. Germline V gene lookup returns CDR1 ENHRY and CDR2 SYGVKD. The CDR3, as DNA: TGTGCCATCAGCGATCCCGGACAGGGAGGTCAGCCCCAGCATTTT. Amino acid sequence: CAISDPGQGGQPQHF.

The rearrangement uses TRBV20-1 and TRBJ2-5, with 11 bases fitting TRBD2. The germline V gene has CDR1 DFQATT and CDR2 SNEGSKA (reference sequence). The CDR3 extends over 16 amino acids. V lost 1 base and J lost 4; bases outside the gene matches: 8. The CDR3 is CSARVVSGGAGETQYF. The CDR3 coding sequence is TGCAGTGCTAGAGTAGTTAGCGGGGGGGCCGGAGAGACCCAGTACTTC.

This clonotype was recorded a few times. The CDR3 reads CASSSGASSNTEAFF. As DNA, the CDR3 is TGCGCCAGCAGCTCGGGCGCCTCTTCGAACACTGAAGCTTTCTTT. This chain links TRBV5-1 with TRBJ1-1; no definite D call. This CDR3 comprises 15 residues. The germline gives CDR1 SGHRS, CDR2 YFSETQ. The V and J ends lost 3 bases and 1 base respectively, with 13 bases between them.

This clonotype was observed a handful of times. As DNA, the CDR3 is TGCAGTGCTAGTGGTTTGGGAAACACTGAAGCTTTCTTT. This translates into CSASGLGNTEAFF. The chain has TRBV20-1 and TRBJ1-1; no firm D call. Per germline, CDR1 DFQATT and CDR2 SNEGSKA (reference sequence). The CDR3 is made up of 13 amino acids. V was trimmed by 3 bases and J by 2 bases, leaving 10 bases between them.

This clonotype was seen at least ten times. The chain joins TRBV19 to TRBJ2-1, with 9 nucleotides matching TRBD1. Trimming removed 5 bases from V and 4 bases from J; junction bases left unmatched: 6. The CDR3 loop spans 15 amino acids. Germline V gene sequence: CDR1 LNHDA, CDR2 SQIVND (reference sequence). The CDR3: CASSYGTGIYNEQFF. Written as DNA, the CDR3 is TGTGCCAGTAGTTATGGGACAGGGATTTACAATGAGCAGTTCTTC.

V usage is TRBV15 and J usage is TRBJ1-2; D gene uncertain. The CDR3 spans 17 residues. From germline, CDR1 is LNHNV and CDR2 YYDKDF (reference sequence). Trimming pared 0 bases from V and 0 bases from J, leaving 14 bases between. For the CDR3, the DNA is TGTGCCACCAGCAGAGATGGTGGTAGAGGGACTAACTATGGCTACACCTTC. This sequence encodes CATSRDGGRGTNYGYTF.

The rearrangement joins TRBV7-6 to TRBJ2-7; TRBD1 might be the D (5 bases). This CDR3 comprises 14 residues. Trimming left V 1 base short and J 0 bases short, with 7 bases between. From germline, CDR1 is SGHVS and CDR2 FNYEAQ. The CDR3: CASSLDRHSYEQYF. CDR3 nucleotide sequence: TGTGCCAGCAGCTTAGACAGGCACTCCTACGAGCAGTACTTC.